A single sample gave rise to the 14 T cell receptor beta chains below, sequenced in a study of regulatory T cells in long-lasting Graves disease. Time point of the sample: newly diagnosed GD, antithyroid drugs for less than 3 months. PBMC RNA was the source of the TCR library. CDR3-region Arm-PCR and iRepertoire HTBI primers produced the TCR beta libraries. TCRdb processed the multiplex PCR reads anew with MiXCR; each CDR3 protein has one entry. The top ten hold 18% of the sample, which has hundreds of thousands of distinct CDR3 sequences, about 15% seen once. This sample was also put to use in a study of T cells in Graves' hyperthyroidism and ophthalmopathy.

The starting material was peripheral blood mononuclear cells (PBMCs), obtained at new diagnosis, from a patient treated with antithyroid drugs. The receptor source for this set is a woman aged 25-40 years with Graves disease.

This clonotype was detected ten times or more. No DNA is shown, since the ends of the CDR3 on it are uncertain; the CDR3 is the one TCRdb lists. CDR3 residues: CATSDLLLWTRDSQPQHF. The rearrangement links TRBV24-1 to TRBJ1-5. Germline V lookup: CDR1 KGHDR, CDR2 SFDVKD. The CDR3 adds up to 18 amino acids, both ends counted.

This clonotype was detected ten times or more. The CDR3, as DNA: TGTGCCAGCAGCTCGGACAGTTGGAACAATGAGCAGTTCTTC. This encodes CASSSDSWNNEQFF. The chain uses TRBV7-3 and TRBJ2-1, with D possibly being TRBD1 (6 bases). The germline V gene has CDR1 SGHTA and CDR2 FQGTGA. The length of the CDR3 is 14 residues. Trimming took 4 bases from V and 5 from J, leaving 12 bases between them.

This clonotype appeared many times. The chain carries TRBV11-2 and TRBJ2-1; TRBD1 might be the D (5 bases). V shed 2 bases and J shed 13 bases, with 15 bases lying between them. This CDR3 contains 13 residues. CDR1 is SGHAT and CDR2 is FQNNGV in the germline V gene. The CDR3 loop reads CASSLKPQGFQFF. CDR3 bases: TGTGCCAGCAGCTTAAAGCCCCAGGGATTCCAGTTCTTC.

CDR3 in amino acids: CASSLPEGEQFF. CDR3 coding DNA: TGTGCCAGCAGTTTACCGGAAGGTGAGCAGTTCTTC. The chain joins TRBV27 to TRBJ2-1; D gene uncertain. This CDR3 is built from 12 residues. Germline V gene data show CDR1 as MNHEY and CDR2 as SMNVEV (reference sequence). Trimming took 2 bases from V and 9 from J, leaving 8 bases between them.

The V gene is TRBV6-2 or TRBV6-3, the J gene TRBJ2-3, with D possibly matching TRBD1 (5 bases). CDR3 length equals 16 residues. The germline V gene encodes CDR1 MNHEY and CDR2 SVGEGT. Trimming removed 6 bases from V and 1 base from J, with 17 bases in between. The CDR3 loop reads CASRVRKGFGTDTQYF. In nucleotides, the CDR3 is TGTGCCAGCAGGGTCCGAAAGGGGTTTGGCACAGATACGCAGTATTTT.

V is TRBV7-9 and J is TRBJ2-5; D is possibly TRBD1 or TRBD2 (5 bases each). Deletions cut 3 bases from V and 0 bases from J, with 17 bases between. The CDR3 length is 17 residues. CDR1 and CDR2 (germline): SEHNR, FQNEAQ (reference sequence). CDR3 nucleotides: TGTGCCAGCAGCTTGGGGACGGCACTTTGGTACCAAGAGACCCAGTACTTC. It yields the protein CASSLGTALWYQETQYF.

This clonotype was detected many times. This chain connects TRBV9 to TRBJ2-7; 10 bases fit TRBD1. CDR3 length: 15 residues. V lost 3 bases and J lost 2; bases outside the gene matches: 5. Germline lookup yields CDR1 SGDLS and CDR2 YYNGEE. This chain's CDR3 is CASSEGTGATYEQYF. The CDR3 region has the DNA TGTGCCAGCAGCGAGGGGACAGGGGCAACCTACGAGCAGTACTTC.

The rearrangement uses TRBV6-1 and TRBJ2-7; 7 bases map to TRBD1. Trimming at V came to 6 bases and at J to 6 bases, leaving 11 bases not matched to a gene. Germline loops: CDR1 MNHNS, CDR2 SASEGT. This CDR3 contains 14 residues. CDR3 protein: CASRYGQARGEQYF. Written as DNA, the CDR3 is TGTGCCAGCAGATACGGACAGGCTCGGGGCGAGCAGTACTTC.

The chain is built from TRBV30 and TRBJ1-6; TRBD1 is a possible D gene (5 bases). The CDR3 is 14 residues long. Trimming removed 0 bases from V and 9 bases from J, with 12 bases in between. Germline-derived CDR1 and CDR2 are GTSNPN and SVGIG (reference sequence). The CDR3 is CAWSVKGFGSPLHF. The CDR3 nucleotides are TGTGCCTGGAGTGTCAAGGGGTTTGGTTCACCCCTCCACTTT.

This clonotype was observed a few times. This chain connects TRBV18 to TRBJ2-7; 7 bases are shared with TRBD1. Germline V lookup: CDR1 KGHSH, CDR2 LQKENI. V was pared by 5 bases and J by 4 bases, with 11 bases of the junction left unmatched. The CDR3 contains 15 residues. Written as DNA, the CDR3 is TGTGCCAGCTCAATTGGGACAGCCATACTGTACGAGCAGTACTTC. Protein: CASSIGTAILYEQYF.

This clonotype was found many times. This sequence joins TRBV7-2 and TRBJ1-4; D is unresolved. The germline CDR1 and CDR2 sequences are SGHTA and FQGNSA. CDR3 length: 15 residues. The V gene lost 2 bases and the J gene lost 3 bases, with 10 bases spanning the gap. CDR3 loop: CASSLSGLANEKLFF. The CDR3 coding sequence is TGTGCCAGCAGCTTATCCGGGCTGGCTAATGAAAAACTGTTTTTT.

There are a few counts of this clonotype. V and J are TRBV6-2 or TRBV6-3 and TRBJ2-1, with D possibly TRBD1 on 5 matching bases. The germline gives CDR1 MNHEY, CDR2 SVGEGT. V lost 2 bases and J 4 bases, leaving 12 bases between the germline ends. CDR3 length equals 15 residues. This CDR3 is CASSYDRGKYNEQFF. The CDR3 DNA reads as TGTGCCAGCAGTTACGACAGAGGCAAGTACAATGAGCAGTTCTTC.

This chain connects TRBV30 to TRBJ2-1; D possibly corresponds to TRBD1 (5 bases). Germline assignment: CDR1 GTSNPN and CDR2 SVGIG (reference sequence). This CDR3 has 13 amino acids. V lost 1 base and J lost 8, with 12 bases in between. Written as DNA, the CDR3 is TGTGCCTGGAGTGGGGGCCTCGTGGATGAGCAGTTCTTC. The encoded protein is CAWSGGLVDEQFF.

The rearrangement uses TRBV5-1 and TRBJ1-4; D call uncertain. Deletions cut 6 bases from V and 5 bases from J, with 14 bases between. This CDR3 contains 14 residues. CDR1 and CDR2 from the germline V gene are SGHRS and YFSETQ. The CDR3 region has the DNA TGCGCCAGCACAGGAGCTAACCGAAATGAAAAACTGTTTTTT. Its translation is CASTGANRNEKLFF.